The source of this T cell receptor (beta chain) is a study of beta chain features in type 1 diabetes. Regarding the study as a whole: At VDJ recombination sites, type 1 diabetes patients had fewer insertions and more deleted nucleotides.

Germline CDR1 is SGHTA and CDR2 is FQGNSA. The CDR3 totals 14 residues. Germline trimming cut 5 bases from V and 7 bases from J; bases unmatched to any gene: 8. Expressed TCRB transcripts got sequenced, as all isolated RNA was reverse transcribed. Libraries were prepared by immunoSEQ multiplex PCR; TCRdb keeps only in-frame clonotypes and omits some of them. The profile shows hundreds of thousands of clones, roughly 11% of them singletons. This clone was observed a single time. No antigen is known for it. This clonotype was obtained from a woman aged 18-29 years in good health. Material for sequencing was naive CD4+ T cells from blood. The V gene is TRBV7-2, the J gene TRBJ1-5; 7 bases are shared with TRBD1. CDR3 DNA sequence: TGTGCCAGCAGCGAGACAGGGATCGGGCAGCCCCAGCATTTT. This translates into CASSETGIGQPQHF.